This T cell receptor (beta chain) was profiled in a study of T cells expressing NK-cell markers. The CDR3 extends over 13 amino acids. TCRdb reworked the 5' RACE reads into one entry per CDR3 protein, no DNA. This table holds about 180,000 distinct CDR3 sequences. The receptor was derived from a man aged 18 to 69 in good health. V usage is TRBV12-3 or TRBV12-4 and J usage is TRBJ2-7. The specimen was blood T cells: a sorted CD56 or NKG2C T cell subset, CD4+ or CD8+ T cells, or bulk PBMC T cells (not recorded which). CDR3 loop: CASSLGQINEQYF.